This T cell receptor beta chain was retrieved from a study of T-cell reconstitution after alpha-beta-depleted transplantation in children (dated by TCRdb to the mid-2010s). A note on the overall study: Using TCR repertoire profiling, the study quantitatively followed how T-cell immune reconstitution unfolded in children after TCRalphabeta/CD19-depleted allogeneic hematopoietic cell transplantation. Study-wide findings and limitations: In some patients, the high TCRbeta diversity seen at day 60 was put down to recipient T cells and intrathymic progenitors that had survived conditioning. Over the following months the frequencies of hyperexpanded clones went down, and after one year T-cell counts and TCRbeta diversity were mostly credited to newly produced T cells. About two months after transplant, the apparently early recovery of alphabetaT-cell counts reportedly depended on just several hundred clones that had expanded rapidly and came from non-depleted graft cells.

Regarding this clonotype: This receptor's antigen is unknown. One base away there is no much larger clone; base qualities are not given.

To prepare the library, PCR was applied. Instrument on record: Illumina HiSeq 2500. To normalize quantification of the TCRbeta repertoire, the TCR libraries were built with molecular barcoding that relied on unique molecular identifiers. Starting from the raw public reads, TCRdb applied fastp trimming at Q25, assembled clones with MiXCR and retained in-frame beta chains. Duplicate CDR3 protein sequences are folded into a single record with the most common DNA and genes. A total of approximately 230,000 distinct CDR3 sequences appear in this sample, roughly a quarter of them only once. Roughly 5% of the sample is held by the ten biggest clonotypes. For this chain, trimming is 5 bases at the V end and 4 bases at the J end, and the number of junction bases without a gene match is 10. Measured from the cysteine to the phenylalanine, the CDR3 is 17 residues long. Just the 51-base CDR3 DNA is kept, in frame starting at base 1. Via the germline V gene, CDR1 is ENHRY and CDR2 SYGVKD.

Per the publication, the treatment or condition label means: allogeneic hematopoietic cell transplantation with graft depleted of TCRalphabeta T cells and CD19 B cells. Transplant recipients were children who received TCRalphabeta/CD19-depleted allogeneic hematopoietic cell grafts. This sequence uses TRBV10-3 and TRBJ2-3, and TRBD2 matches 12 of the central bases. The sequence was obtained from a female patient between 2 and 10 years old who had a stem cell transplant for congenital amegakaryocytic thrombocytopenia, so the T cells may come from the graft donor. Sequenced here: PBMCs, mostly from graft donor cells, sampled 360 days after TCRalphabeta/CD19-depleted stem cell transplant. The DNA sequence reads TGTGCCATCAGTCAACCGACTAGCGGGAGTTTTGCAGATACGCAGTATTTT. This gives the protein CAISQPTSGSFADTQYF.